What follows are 27 T cell receptor beta chains derived from one specimen sequenced in a study of control samples from healthy donors and cancer patients. Sequenced by immunoSEQ multiplex PCR; TCRdb stores in-frame clones only, minus some. The sample includes roughly 200,000 clones, 90% to 95% of them seen just once. Sequenced input: blood. Receptor source: a man aged 50-60 years in good health.

This clone has a single count. The chain couples TRBV19 to TRBJ2-3, with D tentatively TRBD2 (6 bases). The CDR3 sequence is 17 residues long. Germline V gene sequence: CDR1 LNHDA, CDR2 SQIVND (reference sequence). V lost 1 base to trimming and J lost 3 bases, with 17 bases between them. The CDR3 nucleotides read TGTGCCAGTAGTATAGTTAGCCTAGCGAGTGGTACAGATACGCAGTATTTT. This sequence encodes CASSIVSLASGTDTQYF.

This chain joins TRBV28 and TRBJ1-6; 7 bases align to TRBD1. The CDR3 has 13 residues. CDR1 and CDR2 from the germline V gene are MDHEN and SYDVKM. Trimming took 8 bases from V and 7 from J; bases not matched to a gene: 5. Written as DNA, the CDR3 is TGTGCCAGCCGGGACAGCAACAATTCACCCCTCCACTTT. It translates to CASRDSNNSPLHF.

In its sample, this clone was seen once. The same CDR3 is also encoded by other DNA sequences in this sample. CDR3 sequence (DNA): TGCGCCAGCAGCTTGGGAGTCGAAGCTTTCTTT. Residues: CASSLGVEAFF. This chain connects TRBV5-1 to TRBJ1-1; D gene uncertain. CDR1 and CDR2 (germline): SGHRS, YFSETQ. Between the trimmed V and J ends, which lost 0 bases and 8 bases, there was a span of 5 bases. The CDR3 loop spans 11 amino acids.

The chain carries TRBV6-5 and TRBJ1-1, with a tentative D call TRBD1 (6 bases). Trimming took off 5 bases at V and 11 bases at J, with 15 bases between the two ends. The CDR3 runs 12 residues. The V gene's germline CDR1 is MNHEY and CDR2 SVGAGI. The chain's CDR3 is CASSTGAGMAFF. DNA of the CDR3: TGTGCCAGCAGTACGGGGGCCGGGATGGCTTTCTTT.

The chain joins TRBV9 to TRBJ1-4; no clear D gene. Per the germline V gene, CDR1 is SGDLS and CDR2 is YYNGEE. Between the trimmed V and J ends, which lost 0 bases and 4 bases, there was a span of 7 bases. CDR3 length: 14 residues. The CDR3 DNA reads TGTGCCAGCAGCGTAGCCCCCGGTAATGAAAAACTGTTTTTT. Translated, it gives CASSVAPGNEKLFF.

The J gene is TRBJ2-2, the V gene TRBV5-1; D possibly uses TRBD1 or TRBD2 (6 bases each). Germline V gives CDR1 SGHRS, CDR2 YFSETQ. V shed 0 bases and J shed 4 bases, with 13 bases lying between them. The CDR3 extends over 16 amino acids. CDR3 coding DNA: TGCGCCAGCAGCTTGGGCACGGGGGCGCGCACCGGGGAGCTGTTTTTT. It encodes CASSLGTGARTGELFF.

The genes are TRBV5-1 and TRBJ2-2; 10 nucleotides align to TRBD1. This CDR3 region has 16 residues. CDR1 SGHRS and CDR2 YFSETQ come from the germline V gene. J gave up 4 bases and V 7 bases, and 10 bases lay outside the gene matches. The CDR3 protein is CASGGQGIEGTGELFF. In DNA, the CDR3 is TGCGCCAGCGGGGGACAGGGGATCGAGGGCACCGGGGAGCTGTTTTTT.

J is TRBJ1-5 and V is TRBV4-3, with D perhaps matching TRBD1 (6 bases). CDR3 length equals 15 residues. Between the trimmed V and J ends, which lost 3 bases and 5 bases, there was a span of 14 bases. Germline V CDR1 and CDR2: LGHNA, YSLEER. The CDR3 loop is CASSQTAQGDQPQHF. The DNA for the CDR3 is TGCGCCAGCAGCCAGACCGCACAGGGAGATCAGCCCCAGCATTTT.

J is TRBJ1-6 and V is TRBV7-2; the match to TRBD1 covers 8 bases. The CDR3 sequence is 14 residues long. Germline V gives CDR1 SGHTA, CDR2 FQGNSA. After removal of 4 bases from V and 8 bases from J, the junction contained 4 bases not matched to a gene. The CDR3 DNA is TGTGCCAGCAGCTATGTGACAGGGGATTCACCCCTCCACTTT. Translated, it gives CASSYVTGDSPLHF.

The chain combines TRBV28 with TRBJ1-1; D is uncertain. Germline CDR1 is MDHEN and CDR2 is SYDVKM. This CDR3 is built from 11 residues. Deletions cut 7 bases from V and 5 bases from J, with 8 bases between. The CDR3 spells CASMAGTEAFF. Written as DNA, the CDR3 is TGTGCCAGCATGGCGGGGACTGAAGCTTTCTTT.

The V call is TRBV28, the J call TRBJ1-5; D ambiguous. V was clipped by 10 bases and J by 0 bases, with 10 bases between them. The germline CDR1 and CDR2 sequences are MDHEN and SYDVKM. The CDR3 runs 13 residues. The chain's CDR3 is CAIQGSSNQPQHF. CDR3 bases: TGTGCCATCCAAGGGAGTAGCAATCAGCCCCAGCATTTT. The variable domain in full, with the rest retrieved from reference TRBV28 and TRBJ1-5, is DVKVTQSSRYLVKRTGEKVFLECVQDMDHENMFWYRQDPGLGLRLIYFSYDVKMKEKGDIPEGYSVSREKKERFSLILESASTNQTSMYLCAIQGSSNQPQHFGDGTRLSIL.

V gene TRBV27 combines with J gene TRBJ2-7, with 8 bases fitting TRBD1. Germline CDR1 MNHEY, CDR2 SMNVEV (reference sequence). The CDR3 sequence is 13 residues long. Trimming cost V 5 bases and J 2 bases; bases outside gene matches: 2. The CDR3 reads CASSPRGPYEQYF. In DNA, the CDR3 is TGTGCCAGCAGTCCCAGGGGGCCCTACGAGCAGTACTTC.

This clone was observed a single time. The chain carries TRBV7-9 and TRBJ1-3; D gene uncertain. This CDR3 has 12 residues. The V and J ends lost 4 bases and 4 bases respectively, with 5 bases between them. Germline-derived CDR1 and CDR2 are SEHNR and FQNEAQ (reference sequence). Written as DNA, the CDR3 is TGTGCCAGCAGCTCTCCAGGAAACACCATATATTTT. Protein sequence: CASSSPGNTIYF.

V is TRBV5-1 and J is TRBJ1-4; D is unresolved. The CDR3 is 14 residues long. CDR1 is SGHRS and CDR2 is YFSETQ in the germline V gene. The germline V and J ends were trimmed by 0 bases and 5 bases, with 8 bases remaining between them. The CDR3 is CASSLVGINEKLFF. In DNA form, the CDR3 reads TGCGCCAGCAGCTTGGTCGGAATAAATGAAAAACTGTTTTTT.

The chain couples TRBV3-1 (or the pseudogene TRBV3-2) to TRBJ2-1; weak D call: TRBD2 (6 bases). The germline gives CDR1 LGHDT, CDR2 YNNKEL (reference sequence). Trimming pared 1 base from V and 8 bases from J, leaving 15 bases between. CDR3 size: 15 residues. The CDR3 nucleotides read TGTGCCAGCAGCCAAGTTGTGTCCGGCGGGGATGAGCAGTTCTTC. As protein: CASSQVVSGGDEQFF.

This clone was observed once. The chain links TRBV2 to TRBJ1-1, with a weak D call TRBD1 (5 bases). In germline, CDR1 is SNHLY, CDR2 FYNNEI. The CDR3 spans 13 residues. Trimming removed 7 bases at V and 8 bases at J, with 17 bases between. The CDR3 loop reads CASTIPRGGEAFF. The DNA for the CDR3 is TGTGCCAGCACCATTCCGCGCGGGGGGGAAGCTTTCTTT. Using reference TRBV2 and TRBJ1-1 for the parts outside the CDR3, the full variable domain is EPEVTQTPSHQVTQMGQEVILRCVPISNHLYFYWYRQILGQKVEFLVSFYNNEISEKSEIFDDQFSVERPDGSNFTLKIRSTKLEDSAMYFCASTIPRGGEAFFGQGTRLTVV.

The J gene is TRBJ1-2, the V gene TRBV27; 7 positions agree with TRBD1. Germline lookup yields CDR1 MNHEY and CDR2 SMNVEV (reference sequence). Trimming removed 5 bases from V and 0 bases from J; junction bases left unmatched: 3. CDR3 length: 14 residues. The CDR3 sequence is CASSRQGANYGYTF. CDR3 coding DNA: TGTGCCAGCAGTCGACAGGGAGCTAACTATGGCTACACCTTC.

The CDR3 loop reads CASSSISGRTNEKLFF. The CDR3 nucleotides read TGTGCCAGCAGCTCCATTTCGGGGCGGACTAATGAAAAACTGTTTTTT. The chain has TRBV7-9 and TRBJ1-4; a possible D gene is TRBD1 (5 bases). Germline CDR1 SEHNR, CDR2 FQNEAQ (reference sequence). Trimming pared 4 bases from V and 2 bases from J, leaving 14 bases between. The CDR3 totals 16 residues.

This chain joins TRBV30 and TRBJ2-3; D is unresolved. The germline CDR1 and CDR2 sequences are GTSNPN and SVGIG (reference sequence). V was trimmed by 0 bases and J by 1 base, leaving 5 bases between them. This CDR3 has 13 amino acids. Here the CDR3 DNA reads TGTGCCTGGAGTGTACCAGGCACAGATACGCAGTATTTT. Its protein is CAWSVPGTDTQYF.

This clone has just one count. This sample includes further DNA sequences coding for the same CDR3. Here the CDR3 reads CASSITGEDSPLHF. DNA of the CDR3: TGTGCCAGTAGTATAACTGGGGAGGACTCACCCCTCCACTTT. The chain employs TRBV19 and TRBJ1-6; D is uncertain. The CDR3 has 14 residues. The germline CDR1 and CDR2 sequences are LNHDA and SQIVND (reference sequence). V was cut by 2 bases and J by 10 bases, with 12 bases left in between.

V is TRBV12-3 or TRBV12-4 and J is TRBJ1-2; perhaps TRBD1 as D (5 bases). The CDR3 spans 13 residues. Trimming left V 3 bases short and J 8 bases short, with 13 bases between. CDR3 protein: CASSLSGGVGYTF. CDR3 nucleotide sequence: TGTGCCAGCAGTTTGTCCGGAGGGGTCGGCTACACCTTC.

CDR3: CASSFYETGNTIYF. The CDR3 nucleotides are TGTGCCAGCAGCTTCTACGAAACTGGAAACACCATATATTTT. V is TRBV13 and J is TRBJ1-3; unclear D gene. CDR3 length: 14 residues. Trimming removed 3 bases at V and 2 bases at J, with 8 bases between. Germline assignment: CDR1 PRHDT and CDR2 FYEKMQ (reference sequence). The variable domain in full, with the rest retrieved from reference TRBV13 and TRBJ1-3, is AAGVIQSPRHLIKEKRETATLKCYPIPRHDTVYWYQQGPGQDPQFLISFYEKMQSDKGSIPDRFSAQQFSDYHSELNMSSLELGDSALYFCASSFYETGNTIYFGEGSWLTVV.

The chain joins TRBV28 to TRBJ2-6; 12 bases are shared with TRBD1. J was trimmed by 5 bases and V by 6 bases; bases with no gene match: 14. The CDR3 spans 19 residues. Germline V gene sequence: CDR1 MDHEN, CDR2 SYDVKM. The chain's CDR3 is CASRPTTGTGGGWANVLTF. In nucleotides, the CDR3 is TGTGCCAGCAGACCCACTACCGGGACAGGGGGCGGGTGGGCCAACGTCCTGACTTTC.

The chain is built from TRBV5-1 and TRBJ1-2; the match to TRBD1 covers 7 bases. Germline CDR1 is SGHRS and CDR2 is YFSETQ. V shed 5 bases and J 3 bases; nucleotides not matched to a gene: 10. CDR3 length: 15 amino acids. CDR3 sequence (DNA): TGCGCCAGCAGAGCGGGGGGGACAGCGGACTATGGCTACACCTTC. Its protein is CASRAGGTADYGYTF.

The chain uses TRBV7-9 and TRBJ1-3; weak D call: TRBD1 (6 bases). V was pared by 5 bases and J by 1 base, with 15 bases between. The germline CDR1 and CDR2 sequences are SEHNR and FQNEAQ (reference sequence). This CDR3 has 16 residues. CDR3 bases: TGTGCCAGCAGCCAGAGGGGGGCGCAGTCTGGAAACACCATATATTTT. It is translated as CASSQRGAQSGNTIYF.

Comments on this clone: At the DNA level, this CDR3 is encoded by other sequences in the same sample as well. This chain connects TRBV6-1 to TRBJ1-3, with D possibly being TRBD1 (6 bases). The germline gives CDR1 MNHNS, CDR2 SASEGT. The CDR3 loop spans 15 amino acids. V lost 3 bases and J 0 bases, leaving 9 bases between the germline ends. The CDR3 spells CASSDGGFSGNTIYF. In DNA, the CDR3 is TGTGCCAGCAGTGACGGGGGCTTCTCTGGAAACACCATATATTTT.

The chain uses TRBV7-9 and TRBJ2-1, with D maybe TRBD2 (6 bases). The CDR3 sequence is 12 residues long. Per germline, CDR1 SEHNR and CDR2 FQNEAQ (reference sequence). Trimming pared 5 bases from V and 13 bases from J, leaving 15 bases between. CDR3 protein: CASSTTGTQQFF. The CDR3 region has the DNA TGTGCCAGCAGCACGACCGGGACTCAACAGTTCTTC.